This TCR beta chain was found in a study of T cells after yellow fever vaccination. Study-level background: Fractions containing few cells were prepared with SMART-Seq v4 Ultra Low Input. Whole-study results and caveats: The study re-detected most primary-vaccination clones after the booster (96% CD4, approximately 87% CD8). Weaker overall, the secondary response nonetheless peaked faster (day 5 versus 15).

Template-switching 5'RACE yielded the TCR cDNA; a universal primer site and UMIs were added in the process. MiXCR, run by TCRdb on the 5' RACE reads, gives a single entry per CDR3 protein. Here the sample spans 95,000 to 150,000 distinct CDR3 sequences, roughly 15% being singletons. Germline loops: CDR1 MGHDK, CDR2 SYGVNS. The V and J ends lost 5 bases and 2 bases respectively, with 8 bases between them. CDR3 length: 13 amino acids. The table lists this clonotype with a few counts. Its cognate antigen is unknown. This chain joins TRBV25-1 and TRBJ2-3; a weak D match, TRBD2 (5 bases). The input for sequencing was CD8+ T cells sorted from PBMCs, taken 5 days after the yellow fever booster vaccination. This TCR came from a young man who received the YFV17D yellow fever vaccine. CDR3 in amino acids: CASSPGYTDTQYF. CDR3 bases: TGTGCCAGCAGTCCGGGGTACACAGATACGCAGTATTTT. The full variable domain, rest sourced from reference TRBV25-1 and TRBJ2-3, is EADIYQTPRYLVIGTGKKITLECSQTMGHDKMYWYQQDPGMELHLIHYSYGVNSTEKGDLSSESTVSRIRTEHFPLTLESARPSHTSQYLCASSPGYTDTQYFGPGTRLTVL.